This T cell receptor beta chain was recovered during a study of shared T cell receptors in the human thymus. The data were produced by immunoSEQ multiplex PCR, yet TCRdb's version contains in-frame clones alone and is incomplete. The sample consists of hundreds of thousands of clones, approximately 80% of them appearing once. The V gene end was trimmed by 1 base and the J gene end by 0 bases; junction bases not matched to a gene: 6. The length of the CDR3 is 15 residues. Germline V gene lookup returns CDR1 GTSNPN and CDR2 SVGIG (reference sequence). The data also belong to a second study, concerning human thymus T cells. From that second work: Corrective cardiac surgery supplied the resected thymus tissue. As related research reported, thymic repertoires overlapped highly among unrelated individuals.

This sequence joins TRBV30 and TRBJ2-7; 7 bases agree with TRBD2. This receptor was obtained from a boy less than two years old with a congenital heart defect. Sequenced: thymocytes. CDR3 coding DNA: TGTGCCTGGAGTGCAGTGGGAGGGGCCTCCTACGAGCAGTACTTC. Translation gives CAWSAVGGASYEQYF.